The 32 T cell receptor beta chains below all came from one sample that was sequenced in a study of T cells in Graves' hyperthyroidism and ophthalmopathy. Amplification of TCR beta CDR3 regions used RNA as the template. A set of HTBI primers served as the primers for a first-round RT-PCR of the TCR CDR3. MiXCR was run by TCRdb on the multiplex PCR reads, yielding one entry per CDR3 protein. This table holds around 450,000 distinct CDR3 sequences, approximately 14% found once. Sample: blood. These receptors were obtained from a woman aged 18-29 years with Graves' hyperthyroidism.

Many counts were recorded for this clonotype. The chain is built from TRBV15 and TRBJ2-2; 7 nucleotides match TRBD1. CDR3 size: 16 residues. The V gene end was trimmed by 2 bases and the J gene end by 3 bases; junction bases not matched to a gene: 6. Looked up from germline, CDR1 is LNHNV and CDR2 is YYDKDF (reference sequence). This chain's CDR3 is CATSRPTGWDTGELFF. The CDR3 nucleotides read TGTGCCACCAGCAGACCGACAGGGTGGGACACCGGGGAGCTGTTTTTT.

This clonotype appeared a few times. The V and J genes are TRBV5-1 and TRBJ1-1, with D uncertain. Trimming removed 1 base from V and 4 bases from J, with 11 bases in between. Germline V lookup: CDR1 SGHRS, CDR2 YFSETQ. The CDR3 contains 14 residues. The CDR3 region is CASSLNARATEAFF. The CDR3, as DNA: TGCGCCAGCAGCTTGAATGCTAGGGCCACTGAAGCTTTCTTT.

This clonotype appeared many times. The CDR3 here is CSASSLLDRGGYEQYF. CDR3 nucleotides: TGCAGTGCTAGCTCACTACTGGACAGGGGTGGCTACGAGCAGTACTTC. This sequence joins TRBV20-1 and TRBJ2-7; TRBD1 agrees at 9 bases. The CDR3 runs 16 residues. Germline CDR1 and CDR2: DFQATT and SNEGSKA (reference sequence). V lost 3 bases to trimming and J lost 3 bases; unmatched junction nucleotides: 12.

This clonotype was counted at least ten times. The gene calls are TRBV11-3 and TRBJ1-5; TRBD1 matches 9 bases. Looked up from germline, CDR1 is SGHNT and CDR2 is YENEEA. The junction had 6 bases not matched to a gene; V was cut back by 2 bases and J by 4 bases. CDR3 length: 16 residues. The CDR3 spells CASSLPQGTGNQPQHF. CDR3 sequence (DNA): TGTGCCAGCAGCTTACCCCAGGGGACAGGGAATCAGCCCCAGCATTTT.

This clonotype was counted ten times or more. The V call is TRBV2, the J call TRBJ2-7; 10 positions match TRBD1. Per germline, CDR1 SNHLY and CDR2 FYNNEI. The CDR3 length is 14 residues. Germline trimming cut 10 bases from V and 2 bases from J; bases unmatched to any gene: 8. CDR3 region: CANLRDRGTYEQYF. Here the CDR3 DNA reads TGTGCCAACCTCCGGGACAGGGGAACCTACGAGCAGTACTTC. Based on the CDR3 plus reference TRBV2 and TRBJ2-7, the full variable domain is EPEVTQTPSHQVTQMGQEVILRCVPISNHLYFYWYRQILGQKVEFLVSFYNNEISEKSEIFDDQFSVERPDGSNFTLKIRSTKLEDSAMYFCANLRDRGTYEQYFGPGTRLTVT.

Of note for this clonotype: This clone may be a read error of a much larger clone one base away. The chain employs TRBV20-1 and TRBJ1-1; D is perhaps TRBD1 (6 bases). Between the trimmed V and J ends, which lost 4 bases and 1 base, there was a span of 13 bases. The CDR3 is 14 residues long. Germline loops: CDR1 DFQATT, CDR2 SNEGSKA (reference sequence). This CDR3 reads CSATDRIRNTEAFF. In DNA, the CDR3 is TGCAGTGCTACCGACAGGATAAGGAACACTGAAGCTTTCTTT.

Note on this clonotype: The germline gene is not matched at one end of the junction; a read error may be the cause. The chain employs TRBV11-2 and TRBJ1-2; 10 positions agree with TRBD1. CDR3 length: 13 amino acids. The V gene's germline CDR1 is SGHAT and CDR2 FQNNGV. The CDR3 DNA is TGTGCCACCGAGACCGGGACAGGGGCAGGGGGGGCCTTC. Encoded protein: CATETGTGAGGAF.

This clonotype showed up just a few times. The rearrangement links TRBV24-1 to TRBJ2-2; D is perhaps TRBD1 (5 bases). Trimming pared 4 bases from V and 1 base from J, leaving 9 bases between. This CDR3 region has 15 residues. Germline V CDR1 and CDR2: KGHDR, SFDVKD. The CDR3 bases are TGTGCCACCAGTGACTCGACAGTGAACACCGGGGAGCTGTTTTTT. The encoded protein is CATSDSTVNTGELFF.

In regard to this clonotype: Just one base apart from a much larger clone, this may be a read error. This chain connects TRBV3-1 to TRBJ2-1, with D possibly matching TRBD1 (5 bases). The DNA end is more similar to TRBJ2-7, so the J call may be wrong. The length of the CDR3 is 14 residues. The V gene's germline CDR1 is LGHDT and CDR2 YNNKEL (reference sequence). CDR3 in DNA: TGTGCCAGCAGCCAAGAGACAGCCTACAATGAGCAGTACTTC. Protein product: CASSQETAYNEQYF.

The J gene is TRBJ1-3, the V gene TRBV19; TRBD1 aligns across 7 bases. The V gene's germline CDR1 is LNHDA and CDR2 SQIVND (reference sequence). This CDR3 region has 15 residues. Trimming at V came to 5 bases and at J to 4 bases, leaving 8 bases not matched to a gene. The CDR3 sequence is CASSGDSYGGNTIYF. The CDR3 bases are TGTGCCAGTAGTGGGGACAGTTACGGAGGAAACACCATATATTTT.

This clonotype showed up many times. The V and J genes are TRBV7-2 and TRBJ2-3; no clear D gene. Looked up from germline, CDR1 is SGHTA and CDR2 is FQGNSA. V lost 2 bases to trimming and J lost 0 bases, with 9 bases between them. The CDR3 loop spans 15 amino acids. The CDR3 loop reads CASSLMRWSTDTQYF. Written as DNA, the CDR3 is TGTGCCAGCAGCTTAATGCGGTGGAGCACAGATACGCAGTATTTT.

In the case of this clonotype: Since a much larger clone is just one base distant, this may be a read error. The J gene is TRBJ1-4, the V gene TRBV20-1; D is uncertain. CDR3 length: 15 residues. CDR1 and CDR2 from the germline V gene are DFQATT and SNEGSKA (reference sequence). CDR3 nucleotide sequence: TGCAGTGCTAGAAAAGACAAGGTGGGAGATGAAAAACTGCTTTTT. Amino acids: CSARKDKVGDEKLLF.

In its sample, this clonotype was seen many times. This rearrangement joins TRBV2 to TRBJ1-6; TRBD1 matches at 10 bases. The junction had 6 bases not matched to a gene; V was cut back by 6 bases and J by 7 bases. Per the germline V gene, CDR1 is SNHLY and CDR2 is FYNNEI. This CDR3 is built from 15 residues. The CDR3 DNA reads as TGTGCCAGCAGCGTCCGGGACAGGGGAAATTCACCCCTCCACTTT. Protein product: CASSVRDRGNSPLHF.

The J gene is TRBJ2-6, the V gene TRBV15; the match to TRBD2 covers 8 bases. The CDR3 totals 19 residues. Per the germline V gene, CDR1 is LNHNV and CDR2 is YYDKDF (reference sequence). V lost 0 bases to trimming and J lost 0 bases; unmatched junction nucleotides: 7. CDR3 protein: CATSRDGVAGRSGANVLTF. In DNA form, the CDR3 reads TGTGCCACCAGCAGAGATGGGGTAGCGGGGCGCTCTGGGGCCAACGTCCTGACTTTC.

This clonotype has a handful of counts. This CDR3 reads CATSGYTDTQYF. CDR3 DNA: TGTGCCACCTCCGGGTACACAGATACGCAGTATTTT. V usage is TRBV24-1 and J usage is TRBJ2-3, with D hard to call. The germline CDR1 and CDR2 sequences are KGHDR and SFDVKD. The CDR3 extends over 12 amino acids. Between the trimmed V and J ends, which lost 9 bases and 2 bases, there was a span of 8 bases.

This clonotype was observed at least ten times. The chain combines TRBV27 with TRBJ2-2; D is uncertain. The CDR3 has 16 amino acids. V dropped 0 bases and J dropped 2 bases, with 10 bases sitting between them. The germline V gene encodes CDR1 MNHEY and CDR2 SMNVEV (reference sequence). Here the CDR3 DNA reads TGTGCCAGCAGTTTATCCAACACGCGAAACACCGGGGAGCTGTTTTTT. It specifies CASSLSNTRNTGELFF.

The table lists this clonotype with a few counts. The chain is built from TRBV12-3 or TRBV12-4 and TRBJ2-1, with 11 nucleotides matching TRBD2. The CDR3 covers 16 residues. The V segment lost 2 bases and the J segment 6 bases; nucleotides outside the gene matches: 6. CDR3 bases: TGTGCCAGCAGTTTAATCCTAGCGGGGGGTTTCAATGAGCAGTTCTTC. Protein sequence: CASSLILAGGFNEQFF.

Ten or more counts support this clonotype. The chain links TRBV7-6 to TRBJ2-3, with a weak D call TRBD2 (5 bases). V lost 6 bases and J lost 6, with 13 bases in between. CDR1 and CDR2 from the germline V gene are SGHVS and FNYEAQ. This CDR3 is 13 amino acids long. The CDR3 loop is CASRAVGMDTQYF. The CDR3 nucleotides read TGTGCCAGCAGAGCGGTGGGGATGGATACGCAGTATTTT. Supplemented by reference TRBV7-6 and TRBJ2-3, the full variable domain reads GAGVSQSPRYKVTKRGQDVALRCDPISGHVSLYWYRQALGQGPEFLTYFNYEAQQDKSGLPNDRFSAERPEGSISTLTIQRTEQRDSAMYRCASRAVGMDTQYFGPGTRLTVL.

As regards this clonotype: A much larger clone differs from this one at a single base, so this may be a read error. The rearrangement links TRBV20-1 to TRBJ2-5; D might be TRBD2 (6 bases). Germline-derived CDR1 and CDR2 are DFQATT and SNEGSKA (reference sequence). The CDR3 is 13 residues long. CDR3 loop: CSLLKGGKETQYF. In DNA, the CDR3 is TGCAGCCTGCTCAAAGGAGGGAAAGAGACCCAGTACTTC.

This clonotype was recorded many times. The rearrangement uses TRBV2 and TRBJ1-1; no clear D gene. Per germline, CDR1 SNHLY and CDR2 FYNNEI. Trimming shortened V by 7 bases and J by 5 bases, and 17 bases separated the two germline ends. This CDR3 has 14 amino acids. CDR3 sequence reads: CASTRQHRGTEAFF. CDR3 nucleotide sequence: TGTGCCAGCACGAGGCAGCACCGAGGGACTGAAGCTTTCTTT.

V is TRBV7-8 and J is TRBJ2-1; 8 positions agree with TRBD2. The CDR3 extends over 15 amino acids. Germline-derived CDR1 and CDR2 are SGHVS and FQNEAQ. J lost 9 bases, V lost 1 base, and 8 bases had no gene match. The CDR3 region has the DNA TGTGCCAGCAGCTTAGAAGCGGGAGTCTCCGGTGAGCAGTTCTTC. Translation: CASSLEAGVSGEQFF.

About this clonotype itself: A much more abundant neighbour one base away suggests this may be a read error. This sequence joins TRBV20-1 and TRBJ2-1; either TRBD1 or TRBD2 may supply D (5 bases each). This CDR3 region has 16 residues. Per the germline V gene, CDR1 is DFQATT and CDR2 is SNEGSKA (reference sequence). DNA for the CDR3: TGCACTGCTAGAGGGGAACCAGAGCGATCCTACAATGAGCAGTTCTTC. Translated: CTARGEPERSYNEQFF.

This clonotype has just a few counts. This chain links TRBV6-5 with TRBJ1-6, with D possibly matching TRBD1 (6 bases). From germline, CDR1 is MNHEY and CDR2 SVGAGI. The CDR3 runs 16 residues. V was clipped by 0 bases and J by 4 bases, with 10 bases between them. The CDR3 is CASSYSPDSYNSPLHF. DNA for the CDR3: TGTGCCAGCAGTTACTCTCCGGACAGTTATAATTCACCCCTCCACTTT.

This clonotype appeared many times. This chain connects TRBV20-1 to TRBJ1-1; 9 nucleotides agree with TRBD1. Per germline, CDR1 DFQATT and CDR2 SNEGSKA (reference sequence). With V trimmed by 3 bases and J by 3 bases, 14 bases remained unmatched. This CDR3 is built from 17 residues. This chain's CDR3 is CSARPGTGFGGDTEAFF. The DNA for the CDR3 is TGCAGTGCTAGGCCCGGGACAGGGTTTGGGGGAGACACTGAAGCTTTCTTT.

This clonotype was recorded at least ten times. V gene TRBV7-9 combines with J gene TRBJ1-4; unclear D gene. The CDR3 is 14 residues long. Germline V gene data show CDR1 as SEHNR and CDR2 as FQNEAQ (reference sequence). V lost 1 base to trimming and J lost 8 bases, with 11 bases between them. CDR3 DNA: TGTGCCAGCAGCTTAGACGGGAGTAGCGAAAAACTGTTTTTT. It is translated as CASSLDGSSEKLFF.

There are many counts of this clonotype. This sequence joins TRBV5-1 and TRBJ2-7, with D perhaps TRBD1 or TRBD2 (5 bases each). The V end lost 2 bases, the J end lost 2 bases, and 17 bases lay between the germline ends. The germline V gene encodes CDR1 SGHRS and CDR2 YFSETQ. The CDR3 loop spans 16 amino acids. The CDR3 nucleotides read TGCGCCAGCAGCTTCGCGTTGGGGGATGCGACCTACGAGCAGTACTTC. This codes for CASSFALGDATYEQYF.

The rearrangement links TRBV6-2 or TRBV6-3 to TRBJ2-3; 10 nucleotides match TRBD2. V gave up 4 bases and J gave up 4 bases; unmatched junction bases: 5. The CDR3 is 15 amino acids. Germline CDR1 and CDR2: MNHEY and SVGEGT. The CDR3 DNA is TGTGCCAGCAGTTCGATAGCGGGAGGAGCAGATACGCAGTATTTT. As protein: CASSSIAGGADTQYF.

In the case of this clonotype: This may be a read error: a much more frequent sequence differs by one nucleotide. The rearrangement links TRBV4-2 to TRBJ2-1; D may be TRBD1 (6 bases). V gave up 0 bases and J gave up 13 bases, with 19 bases separating them. This CDR3 is 15 amino acids long. CDR1 is LGHNA, CDR2 YNFKEQ, per germline. The CDR3 DNA is TGTGCCAGCAGCCAAGATCAAGGCAAGGGGGAGACCCAGTTCTTC. Its protein product is CASSQDQGKGETQFF.

DNA for the CDR3: TGTGCCAGCAGCTCTAGCGGGAGCACCTACAATGAGCAGTTCTTC. Translating it yields CASSSSGSTYNEQFF. The rearrangement joins TRBV9 to TRBJ2-1; 10 bases match TRBD2. The CDR3 spans 15 residues. Germline CDR1 and CDR2: SGDLS and YYNGEE. The V and J ends lost 4 bases and 2 bases, in that order; junction bases with no gene match: 3.

Points on this clonotype: This sequence may be a read error, since a much larger clone differs from it by one base. It is likely a read error, because the conserved phenylalanine at the end of the CDR3 is missing. The rearrangement links TRBV20-1 to TRBJ2-3; D is unresolved. Trimming took off 3 bases at V and 4 bases at J, with 11 bases between the two ends. This CDR3 is built from 13 residues. Germline V gene lookup returns CDR1 DFQATT and CDR2 SNEGSKA (reference sequence). Here the CDR3 reads CSASWQVPDTQYS. Written as DNA, the CDR3 is TGCAGTGCTAGCTGGCAGGTCCCAGATACGCAGTATTCT.

This clonotype was seen at least ten times. The CDR3 DNA reads TGTGCCAGCAGCGGACTACTCAAAGGGGGCTACACCTTC. Translation gives CASSGLLKGGYTF. The chain is built from TRBV7-2 and TRBJ1-2; no clear D. The CDR3 extends over 13 amino acids. V was trimmed by 5 bases and J by 8 bases, leaving 15 bases between them. The germline V gene has CDR1 SGHTA and CDR2 FQGNSA.

This clonotype occurred many times. The chain joins TRBV2 to TRBJ2-7; D may be TRBD2 (5 bases). Trimming left V 2 bases short and J 4 bases short, with 12 bases between. In germline, CDR1 is SNHLY, CDR2 FYNNEI. The CDR3 runs to 14 residues. The CDR3 DNA reads TGTGCCAGCAGTGAAAGTGACCAGCGGTACGAGCAGTACTTC. It codes for CASSESDQRYEQYF.